A single sample gave rise to the 25 T cell receptor beta chains below, sequenced in a study of response to subunit inactivated influenza vaccine. TCRdb redid the calling of the RT-PCR reads with MiXCR, one entry per CDR3 protein. The sample carries 650,000 or so distinct CDR3 sequences, around 13% recorded once. The sequencing here drew on PBMCs from blood, taken roughly 15 days before vaccination. These TCRs come from a man aged 50-59 years who received an inactivated influenza vaccine.

This clonotype was detected only a few times. This chain uses TRBV12-3 or TRBV12-4 with TRBJ1-2; D is unclear. The CDR3 is made up of 14 amino acids. Trimming took 1 base from V and 6 from J, leaving 12 bases between them. The CDR3, as DNA: TGTGCCAGCAGTTTAGGGTGGACGGACCATGGCTACACCTTC. Translated: CASSLGWTDHGYTF.

The chain joins TRBV3-1 to TRBJ2-4; 9 nucleotides agree with TRBD2. The CDR3 extends over 17 amino acids. Unmatched junction bases numbered 5, after V lost 1 base and J lost 1 base. From germline, CDR1 is LGHDT and CDR2 YNNKEL (reference sequence). CDR3 protein: CASSQGRGLAAKNIQYF. The CDR3 nucleotides are TGTGCCAGCAGCCAAGGTCGCGGACTAGCGGCCAAAAACATTCAGTACTTC.

Ten or more counts support this clonotype. This rearrangement joins TRBV19 to TRBJ2-1; D possibly corresponds to TRBD2 (6 bases). The CDR3 length is 14 residues. V lost 1 base and J 7 bases, leaving 11 bases between the germline ends. Germline lookup yields CDR1 LNHDA and CDR2 SQIVND (reference sequence). In nucleotides, the CDR3 is TGTGCCAGTAGTATAGGGGACTGGTCGAATGAGCAGTTCTTC. Translated: CASSIGDWSNEQFF.

The chain combines TRBV29-1 with TRBJ1-4; 8 bases line up with TRBD1. In germline, CDR1 is SQVTM, CDR2 ANQGSEA. J lost 4 bases, V lost 6 bases, and 4 bases had no gene match. The CDR3 is made up of 13 amino acids. DNA of the CDR3: TGCAGCGTAGGACAGGGTTATAATGAAAAACTGTTTTTT. Residues: CSVGQGYNEKLFF. The full variable domain, rest sourced from reference TRBV29-1 and TRBJ1-4, is SAVISQKPSRDICQRGTSLTIQCQVDSQVTMMFWYRQQPGQSLTLIATANQGSEATYESGFVIDKFPISRPNLTFSTLTVSNMSPEDSSIYLCSVGQGYNEKLFFGSGTQLSVL.

This clonotype was seen repeatedly, ten times or more. The chain couples TRBV20-1 to TRBJ2-1; D ambiguous. Germline CDR1 is DFQATT and CDR2 is SNEGSKA (reference sequence). The CDR3 is 12 residues long. V was clipped by 3 bases and J by 7 bases, with 10 bases between them. CDR3 DNA: TGCAGTGCTAGTTCGAAGAGAAATGAGCAGTTCTTC. It specifies CSASSKRNEQFF.

This sequence joins TRBV30 and TRBJ1-1; the match to TRBD1 covers 11 bases. The V gene end was trimmed by 8 bases and the J gene end by 8 bases; junction bases not matched to a gene: 1. Germline CDR1 is GTSNPN and CDR2 is SVGIG (reference sequence). CDR3 length equals 10 residues. In DNA, the CDR3 is TGTGCCGGGGACAGGGGGGAAGCTTTCTTT. This sequence encodes CAGDRGEAFF.

This chain uses TRBV7-9 with TRBJ1-4; D is possibly TRBD1 (6 bases). CDR1 SEHNR and CDR2 FQNEAQ come from the germline V gene (reference sequence). CDR3 size: 17 residues. Trimming stripped 5 bases from V and 5 bases from J, with 21 bases between. CDR3 bases: TGTGCCAGCAGCCGAGGACAGCGGACGTCAATCAATGAAAAACTGTTTTTT. This sequence encodes CASSRGQRTSINEKLFF.

The chain uses TRBV10-3 and TRBJ2-7; 10 nucleotides align to TRBD1. Trimming took 5 bases from V and 0 from J; bases not matched to a gene: 7. The CDR3 totals 16 residues. Germline values: CDR1 ENHRY, CDR2 SYGVKD. The CDR3 DNA sequence: TGTGCCATCAGTATTGAGGGACAGGGGCCCTCCTACGAGCAGTACTTC. The encoded protein is CAISIEGQGPSYEQYF.

V usage is TRBV6-2 or TRBV6-3 and J usage is TRBJ2-2; 8 bases map to TRBD1. The CDR3 contains 19 residues. Germline CDR1 is MNHEY and CDR2 is SVGEGT. Losses at the gene ends were 6 bases for V and 1 base for J; bases not matched to a gene: 16. The CDR3 sequence: CASRPDRGEVILNTGELFF. DNA for the CDR3: TGTGCCAGCAGACCAGACAGGGGCGAAGTAATATTGAACACCGGGGAGCTGTTTTTT.

This clonotype was detected once. The genes are TRBV3-1 and TRBJ1-1; possible D gene TRBD1, 6 bases. The CDR3 contains 14 residues. In germline, CDR1 is LGHDT, CDR2 YNNKEL (reference sequence). Trimming took off 3 bases at V and 6 bases at J, with 14 bases between the two ends. CDR3 sequence (DNA): TGTGCCAGCAGCCATGCAGGGGAGGAGGCTGAAGCTTTCTTT. This translates into CASSHAGEEAEAFF.

The chain has TRBV7-2 and TRBJ1-5; D may be TRBD1 (5 bases). This CDR3 region has 15 residues. Trimming removed 1 base from V and 3 bases from J, with 10 bases in between. CDR1 is SGHTA, CDR2 FQGNSA, per germline. The DNA of the CDR3 is TGTGCCAGCAGCTTAGTGGCAGGGACCAATCAGCCCCAGCATTTT. Translating gives CASSLVAGTNQPQHF.

The gene calls are TRBV30 and TRBJ2-1; a possible D gene is TRBD2 (6 bases). Germline V lookup: CDR1 GTSNPN, CDR2 SVGIG (reference sequence). The CDR3 extends over 15 amino acids. The V end lost 3 bases, the J end lost 7 bases, and 19 bases lay between the germline ends. CDR3 sequence reads: CAWSPRGGWGNEQFF. The CDR3 nucleotides are TGTGCCTGGAGCCCGCGCGGAGGGTGGGGGAATGAGCAGTTCTTC.

In its sample, this clonotype was seen a few times. V gene TRBV29-1 combines with J gene TRBJ2-5; 15 bases are a match to TRBD2. The V and J ends lost 3 bases and 2 bases, in that order; junction bases with no gene match: 1. CDR1 is SQVTM and CDR2 is ANQGSEA in the germline V gene. The CDR3 consists of 15 residues. DNA for the CDR3: TGCAGCGTTGAGGGACTAGCGGGAGGACAAGAGACCCAGTACTTC. Protein: CSVEGLAGGQETQYF. Supplemented by reference TRBV29-1 and TRBJ2-5, the full variable domain reads SAVISQKPSRDICQRGTSLTIQCQVDSQVTMMFWYRQQPGQSLTLIATANQGSEATYESGFVIDKFPISRPNLTFSTLTVSNMSPEDSSIYLCSVEGLAGGQETQYFGPGTRLLVL.

The rearrangement uses TRBV7-8 and TRBJ2-4; D is uncertain. The CDR3 extends over 17 amino acids. Germline lookup yields CDR1 SGHVS and CDR2 FQNEAQ. V lost 1 base, J lost 6 bases, and 19 bases lay in between. The CDR3 nucleotides read TGTGCCAGCAGCTTAGACCGTTTGCGTGGAGCTAGAAACATTCAGTACTTC. Its translation: CASSLDRLRGARNIQYF.

This clonotype has just a few counts. The chain has TRBV28 and TRBJ1-1; D is unclear. V lost 6 bases to trimming and J lost 3 bases, with 14 bases between them. CDR3 length: 14 residues. Germline V lookup: CDR1 MDHEN, CDR2 SYDVKM. The CDR3, as DNA: TGTGCCAGCAGCCTACGACAAACGCACACTGAAGCTTTCTTT. It encodes CASSLRQTHTEAFF.

The gene calls are TRBV3-1 and TRBJ2-2; D uncertain. Germline values: CDR1 LGHDT, CDR2 YNNKEL (reference sequence). The CDR3 consists of 15 residues. Trimming stripped 2 bases from V and 6 bases from J, with 13 bases between. DNA of the CDR3: TGTGCCAGCAGCCAATACTACACCTTGCCCGGGGAGCTGTTTTTT. It yields the protein CASSQYYTLPGELFF. Together with reference TRBV3-1 and TRBJ2-2, the CDR3 gives the full variable domain: DTAVSQTPKYLVTQMGNDKSIKCEQNLGHDTMYWYKQDSKKFLKIMFSYNNKELIINETVPNRFSPKSPDKAHLNLHINSLELGDSAVYFCASSQYYTLPGELFFGEGSRLTVL.

This clonotype was counted between two and nine times. The chain is built from TRBV10-3 and TRBJ2-1, with 10 bases aligning to TRBD2. Losses at the gene ends were 3 bases for V and 10 bases for J; bases not matched to a gene: 9. The CDR3 extends over 15 amino acids. Germline values: CDR1 ENHRY, CDR2 SYGVKD. The chain's CDR3 is CAISERELAGSEQFF. The CDR3 DNA reads TGTGCCATCAGTGAACGAGAACTAGCGGGATCGGAGCAGTTCTTC.

There are a few counts of this clonotype. This sequence joins TRBV27 and TRBJ2-5, with D perhaps TRBD1 or TRBD2 (5 bases each). The CDR3 is made up of 14 amino acids. Per the germline V gene, CDR1 is MNHEY and CDR2 is SMNVEV (reference sequence). Trimming took 1 base from V and 5 from J, leaving 11 bases between them. The CDR3 sequence is CASSLWSGSETQYF. The CDR3 coding sequence is TGTGCCAGCAGTTTATGGTCAGGGAGTGAGACCCAGTACTTC.

A few counts support this clonotype. Here the CDR3 omits its conserved ending phenylalanine or tryptophan, so a read error is the likely source. No DNA is shown, since the ends of the CDR3 on it are uncertain; the CDR3 is the one TCRdb lists. The chain is built from TRBV2 and TRBJ2-1; TRBD1, the table's D call, lacks a check against the DNA. Per germline, CDR1 SNHLY and CDR2 FYNNEI. With termini counted, the CDR3 has 11 amino acids. CDR3 loop: CAGRQGAGLGI.

The chain uses TRBV7-6 and TRBJ2-4, with a possible D match to TRBD1 (5 bases). This CDR3 contains 18 residues. Trimming shortened V by 5 bases and J by 0 bases, and 20 bases separated the two germline ends. CDR1 and CDR2 (germline): SGHVS, FNYEAQ. The CDR3 loop reads CASSTDPGWDIAKNIQYF. DNA for the CDR3: TGTGCCAGCAGCACTGACCCAGGGTGGGATATAGCCAAAAACATTCAGTACTTC.

V and J are TRBV10-3 and TRBJ2-7; 7 nucleotides align to TRBD2. The CDR3 consists of 11 residues. Germline lookup yields CDR1 ENHRY and CDR2 SYGVKD. Trimming took 6 bases from V and 7 from J; bases not matched to a gene: 3. The CDR3 coding sequence is TGTGCCATCAGCCCCGGGGGGGAGCAGTACTTC. The encoded protein is CAISPGGEQYF.

This clonotype turned up a few times. The V gene is TRBV20-1, the J gene TRBJ2-7; the match to TRBD1 covers 9 bases. V dropped 5 bases and J dropped 3; count of bases not matched to a gene: 5. The CDR3 has 13 residues. The germline gives CDR1 DFQATT, CDR2 SNEGSKA (reference sequence). CDR3 in amino acids: CSAPRTGDYEQYF. CDR3 nucleotides: TGCAGTGCTCCCCGGACAGGGGACTACGAGCAGTACTTC.

CDR3 sequence reads: CAISPTTGNTEAFF. CDR3 sequence (DNA): TGTGCCATCAGCCCAACGACAGGGAACACTGAAGCTTTCTTT. This sequence joins TRBV10-3 and TRBJ1-1; TRBD1 is a possible D gene (6 bases). The CDR3 length is 14 residues. The germline gives CDR1 ENHRY, CDR2 SYGVKD. Trimming pared 6 bases from V and 1 base from J, leaving 12 bases between.

This chain connects TRBV7-8 to TRBJ2-1, with 8 bases that match TRBD2. V lost 3 bases and J lost 8; bases outside the gene matches: 6. The V gene's germline CDR1 is SGHVS and CDR2 FQNEAQ. This CDR3 comprises 14 residues. CDR3 nucleotide sequence: TGTGCCAGCAGCTTCGTGAGCGGGGGCCATGAGCAGTTCTTC. Encoded protein: CASSFVSGGHEQFF.

The V call is TRBV20-1, the J call TRBJ2-1, with D uncertain. The V end lost 3 bases, the J end lost 4 bases, and 16 bases lay between the germline ends. CDR1 is DFQATT, CDR2 SNEGSKA, per germline (reference sequence). The CDR3 is made up of 15 amino acids. The CDR3 nucleotides are TGCAGTGCTAGTCCGATCCAGCGACAATACAATGAGCAGTTCTTC. The encoded protein is CSASPIQRQYNEQFF.